This T cell receptor beta chain came from a study of blood T cells in healthy people across ages. Study-level findings and limits: Observed TCR beta diversity per million T cells went down as age went up. This fall followed a roughly linear course with age.

A word on this clonotype: Antigen specificity is unknown.

The authors ran a second PCR of about 6 to 11 cycles using a sample-barcoded 5' primer and a J-beta primer mix. In TCRdb, the 5' RACE reads were re-called with MiXCR into one record per CDR3 protein. The table has 800,000 to 1,300,000 distinct CDR3 sequences, 25% seen once. Germline V gives CDR1 MDHEN, CDR2 SYDVKM. The CDR3 runs to 15 residues. The V gene end was trimmed by 3 bases and the J gene end by 3 bases; junction bases not matched to a gene: 8. The sample also formed part of further work on T cells of mothers and their children.

The clonotype originates from a girl aged 2 to 9 in good health. The sample taken for sequencing was blood. The V gene is TRBV28, the J gene TRBJ2-7; 7 positions agree with TRBD1. The CDR3 spells CASSLVQTGIYEQYF. DNA for the CDR3: TGTGCCAGCAGTTTGGTTCAGACAGGGATCTACGAGCAGTACTTC.